This T cell receptor beta chain derives from a study of T cells expressing NK-cell markers. This CDR3 region has 15 residues. Germline V lookup: CDR1 MNHEY, CDR2 SVGAGI. As to this clonotype: Its antigen remains unidentified.

For each CDR3 protein, TCRdb gives one entry from its re-call of the 5' RACE reads, without DNA. Its clone listing holds approximately 550,000 distinct CDR3 sequences. General study results and limits: Specificity for HCMV among expanded NKG2C+ T cell clones was not established.

The gene calls are TRBV6-5 and TRBJ2-7; there is no DNA to check the TCRdb D call of TRBD2. Source material: blood T cells: a sorted CD56 or NKG2C T cell subset, CD4+ or CD8+ T cells, or bulk PBMC T cells (not recorded which). This receptor was obtained from a man between 18 and 35 years old in good health. This CDR3 is CASSYSDAAGGEQYF.